This section outlines one T cell receptor beta chain sequence together with its context. Authors' analysis steps: Amplified reference gene primers provided the basis for estimating nucleated cell counts. Repertoires were generated with immunoSEQ multiplex PCR, while TCRdb's copy carries only in-frame clones and drops some. That table supplies the V and J calls and clone size; D and trimming were determined from the DNA. The repertoire holds 300,000 or so clones, over 70% seen once, with 0.95% to 1.5% in the top ten. The V gene's germline CDR1 is SGHTA and CDR2 FQGNSA. V lost 3 bases, J lost 4 bases, and 9 bases lay in between. There are 13 residues in the CDR3. This sample was taken from a study of blood T cell repertoires in COVID-19. Study summary: Both acute and convalescent COVID-19 samples were obtained from the United States, Italy and Spain. In each case, the material was cDNA or gDNA derived from T cells, B-cell-depleted T cells, or PBMCs.

The receptor's source is a woman aged 45-65 years with acute or convalescent COVID-19. J is TRBJ1-1 and V is TRBV7-2; D perhaps matches TRBD1 (5 bases). The material sequenced was peripheral blood. The chain's CDR3 is CASSLQGGTEAFF. The CDR3 coding sequence is TGTGCCAGCAGCTTGCAGGGAGGCACTGAAGCTTTCTTT.